This T cell receptor (beta chain) is from a study of shared clonotypes between healthy human individuals. TCRdb's copy holds only in-frame clones and misses some; the assay was immunoSEQ multiplex PCR. The sample includes 2 million or so clones, 85% to 95% seen only once; the top ten take more than 0.1%. With regard to this clone: What it binds is unknown.

The V gene's germline CDR1 is LGHNT and CDR2 FRNRAP. Trimming took 1 base from V and 7 from J, leaving 16 bases between them. There are 15 residues in the CDR3. Regarding the study as a whole: The authors expected sequencing depth to affect clonotype sharing among donors. Some clonotypes were shared by all four sorted-subset donors, while others were not shared. The non-shared ones had lower generation probabilities than the shared ones.

The source material was naive CD4+ T cells sorted from blood. Indicated subset: CD45RA+ positively selected. The chain is built from TRBV12-5 and TRBJ1-2; D is undetermined. The clonotype comes from a man aged 18 to 29 in good health. This chain's CDR3 is CASGLEPLFTSGYTF. CDR3 nucleotide sequence: TGTGCTAGTGGTTTGGAGCCCCTTTTTACTAGTGGCTACACCTTC.